These T cell receptor beta chains were read from a single sample in a study of cytomegalovirus exposure and HLA in healthy donors. The data were produced by immunoSEQ multiplex PCR, yet TCRdb's version contains in-frame clones alone and is incomplete. The sample yields hundreds of thousands of clones, around 65% seen once. What was sequenced was PBMCs. The receptor set was obtained from a female donor in good health and CMV-seronegative. Both conserved end residues are part of each CDR3. A D gene is named only where the DNA matches it firmly. The size entry is marked missing in some rows and otherwise reads once, few, many or a size class.

v_call: TRBV10-1
j_call: TRBJ2-3
d_call: TRBD2
clone_size: NA
cdr3_nt: TGCGCCAGCAGTGTGGGCGGGGGTGGCACAGATACGCAGTATTTT
cdr3_aa: CASSVGGGGTDTQYF

v_call: TRBV7-2
j_call: TRBJ2-2
d_call: TRBD2
clone_size: NA
cdr3_nt: TGTGCCAGCAGCTTACCGGGAGGGCCAATCAGCACCGGGGAGCTGTTTTTT
cdr3_aa: CASSLPGGPISTGELFF

v_call: TRBV5-6
j_call: TRBJ2-3
d_call: NA
clone_size: once
cdr3_nt: TGTGCCAGCAGCCGACTCCGCACAGATACGCAGTATTTT
cdr3_aa: CASSRLRTDTQYF

v_call: TRBV5-6
j_call: TRBJ2-7
d_call: TRBD2
clone_size: NA
cdr3_nt: TGTGCCAGCAGCCCGACTAGCGGCTCCTACGAGCAGTACTTC
cdr3_aa: CASSPTSGSYEQYF

v_call: TRBV28
j_call: TRBJ1-2
d_call: NA
clone_size: few
cdr3_nt: TGTGCCAGCAGTTTACCGGGGGGGGTTAACTATGGCTACACCTTC
cdr3_aa: CASSLPGGVNYGYTF

v_call: TRBV5-1
j_call: TRBJ2-3
d_call: TRBD2
clone_size: NA
cdr3_nt: TGCGCCAGTAAAGTAGCGGGGCTCACAGATACGCAGTATTTT
cdr3_aa: CASKVAGLTDTQYF

v_call: TRBV5-5
j_call: TRBJ2-5
d_call: TRBD2
clone_size: NA
cdr3_nt: TGTGCCAGCAGCGACGGACTAGCGGGAGGGCAAGAGACCCAGTACTTC
cdr3_aa: CASSDGLAGGQETQYF

v_call: TRBV9
j_call: TRBJ2-3
d_call: TRBD2
clone_size: NA
cdr3_nt: TGTGCCAGCAGCGTCGGGGAGGTGTCTAGCGGGAGTCCAGATACGCAGTATTTT
cdr3_aa: CASSVGEVSSGSPDTQYF

v_call: TRBV5-1
j_call: TRBJ1-1
d_call: NA
clone_size: NA
cdr3_nt: TGCGCCAGCAGCTTTGGCGGGATGAACACTGAAGCTTTCTTT
cdr3_aa: CASSFGGMNTEAFF

v_call: TRBV5-6
j_call: TRBJ2-7
d_call: NA
clone_size: NA
cdr3_nt: TGTGCCAGCAGCTGGAGGACAGACGAGCAGTACTTC
cdr3_aa: CASSWRTDEQYF

v_call: TRBV4-1
j_call: TRBJ2-1
d_call: TRBD2
clone_size: NA
cdr3_nt: TGCGCCAGCAGCCAAGGGACTAGCGGGGGTCTAGAGTTCTTC
cdr3_aa: CASSQGTSGGLEFF